The 31 T cell receptor beta chains given below trace back to one sample, sequenced in a study of blood T cells in healthy people across ages. PCR was performed a second time for roughly 7 to 11 cycles using a sample-barcoded 5' primer and a J-beta primer mix. TCRdb analysed the 5' RACE reads with MiXCR anew, one entry per CDR3 protein. The data contain about 650,000 distinct CDR3 sequences, about 30% of them seen just once; the ten biggest clones take up just over 15%. Sequenced material: blood. The receptors originated from a woman older than 75 in good health.

To note about this clonotype: This may arise from a read error, as a much more abundant clone is one base away. The chain recombines TRBV25-1 with TRBJ2-7; 8 bases are shared with TRBD1. Looked up from germline, CDR1 is MGHDK and CDR2 is SYGVNS. The CDR3 sequence is 13 residues long. Trimming cost V 4 bases and J 7 bases; bases outside gene matches: 6. CDR3 nucleotides: TGTGCCAGCAGTGGCAGGGGGCAGCGGGAGCAGTACTTC. Protein product: CASSGRGQREQYF.

This rearrangement joins TRBV6-1 to TRBJ1-1; D is undetermined. This CDR3 comprises 13 residues. CDR1 is MNHNS and CDR2 is SASEGT in the germline V gene. V was shortened by 8 bases and J by 1 base, with 11 bases between the two germline ends. The CDR3 nucleotides read TGTGCCAGCGGTCCCGCAGAGAACACTGAAGCTTTCTTT. Translation gives CASGPAENTEAFF.

This clonotype has at least ten counts. The chain uses TRBV6-2 or TRBV6-3 and TRBJ2-7; D may be TRBD1 (5 bases). The CDR3 sequence is 14 residues long. Germline lookup yields CDR1 MNHEY and CDR2 SVGEGT. V lost 8 bases and J lost 2, with 16 bases in between. This CDR3 is CASGQPRIPYEQYF. CDR3 sequence (DNA): TGTGCCAGCGGACAACCCCGTATACCCTACGAGCAGTACTTC.

This clonotype was counted many times. The rearrangement joins TRBV24-1 to TRBJ2-7; D may be TRBD2 (6 bases). The germline V and J ends were trimmed by 0 bases and 0 bases, with 26 bases remaining between them. Germline assignment: CDR1 KGHDR and CDR2 SFDVKD. The CDR3 sequence is 21 residues long. The CDR3 DNA reads as TGTGCCACCAGTGATTTGCAAGAGGAGGGCGGACTGCGAGAAATCTCCTACGAGCAGTACTTC. Protein: CATSDLQEEGGLREISYEQYF.

The chain is built from TRBV20-1 and TRBJ1-2, with D possibly matching TRBD1 (6 bases). Between the trimmed V and J ends, which lost 4 bases and 4 bases, there was a span of 19 bases. This CDR3 is built from 15 residues. CDR1 and CDR2 from the germline V gene are DFQATT and SNEGSKA (reference sequence). CDR3 DNA: TGCAGTGCTACCCTCGAGGTGGGGGGCTCCTATGGCTACACCTTC. Translated, it gives CSATLEVGGSYGYTF.

V and J are TRBV6-6 and TRBJ1-4, with 7 bases aligning to TRBD1. The J segment lost 10 bases and the V segment lost 2 bases, leaving 7 bases of the junction unmatched. The CDR3 is 14 amino acids. Germline lookup yields CDR1 MNHNY and CDR2 SVGAGI (reference sequence). CDR3 sequence reads: CASSYRGRDGKLFF. For the CDR3, the DNA is TGTGCCAGCAGTTACAGGGGGCGAGATGGAAAACTGTTTTTT.

Notes on this clonotype: Being one base from a much bigger clone, this may be a read error. V is TRBV7-2 and J is TRBJ1-5; D unclear. The J call is doubtful: the DNA matches TRBJ2-3 better. Germline V gene data show CDR1 as SGHTA and CDR2 as FQGNSA. There are 13 residues in the CDR3. CDR3 sequence reads: CASKAYSNQPQYF. The CDR3 nucleotides read TGTGCCAGCAAGGCTTATAGCAATCAGCCCCAGTATTTT.

This clonotype was detected only once. V usage is TRBV27 and J usage is TRBJ2-3; unclear D gene. The germline V gene has CDR1 MNHEY and CDR2 SMNVEV (reference sequence). Trimming removed 5 bases at V and 0 bases at J, with 18 bases between. The CDR3 is made up of 17 amino acids. CDR3 amino acids: CASSPQGPISSTDTQYF. For the CDR3, the DNA is TGTGCCAGCAGTCCACAAGGCCCAATCTCTAGCACAGATACGCAGTATTTT.

The table lists this clonotype with many counts. This chain connects TRBV27 to TRBJ1-6; 9 bases fit TRBD1. Germline assignment: CDR1 MNHEY and CDR2 SMNVEV (reference sequence). The trim removed 8 bases at V and 9 bases at J, leaving 8 bases unmatched. CDR3 length: 14 amino acids. CDR3 in amino acids: CASSSDRGSSPLHF. The CDR3 coding sequence is TGTGCCAGCTCATCTGACAGGGGGAGTTCACCCCTCCACTTT.

This clonotype was counted at least ten times. V gene TRBV20-1 combines with J gene TRBJ2-7; D uncertain. This CDR3 spans 11 amino acids. Trimming cost V 6 bases and J 7 bases, with 13 bases left between them. Per germline, CDR1 DFQATT and CDR2 SNEGSKA (reference sequence). The CDR3 region has the DNA TGCAGTGCCCCCTTCCTACGAGAGCAGTACTTC. It specifies CSAPFLREQYF.

This clonotype was recorded many times. The chain recombines TRBV7-2 with TRBJ2-2; TRBD2 matches 7 bases. V was pared by 8 bases and J by 3 bases, with 3 bases of the junction left unmatched. Germline V gives CDR1 SGHTA, CDR2 FQGNSA. The CDR3 has 13 amino acids. CDR3 nucleotides: TGTGCCAGCCAGCGGGGCTACACCGGGGAGCTGTTTTTT. Amino acids: CASQRGYTGELFF.

The chain joins TRBV10-3 to TRBJ2-1; weak D call: TRBD1 (5 bases). Trimming stripped 3 bases from V and 4 bases from J, with 10 bases between. Per germline, CDR1 ENHRY and CDR2 SYGVKD. The CDR3 length is 14 residues. The CDR3 DNA reads as TGTGCCATCAGTGATTGGCAGGGATACAATGAGCAGTTCTTC. Translating it yields CAISDWQGYNEQFF.

This clonotype was recorded many times. The chain is built from TRBV7-2 and TRBJ1-1; 8 bases align to TRBD1. The CDR3 length is 15 residues. Germline CDR1 and CDR2: SGHTA and FQGNSA. V gave up 5 bases and J gave up 6 bases; unmatched junction bases: 11. CDR3 sequence: CASSITGGGFAEAFF. The CDR3 DNA sequence: TGTGCCAGCAGCATCACAGGGGGGGGTTTTGCTGAAGCTTTCTTT.

Many counts were recorded for this clonotype. The chain joins TRBV12-3 or TRBV12-4 to TRBJ2-3; D remains ambiguous. The CDR3 extends over 13 amino acids. V was trimmed by 2 bases and J by 5 bases, leaving 8 bases between them. CDR3 protein: CASSLPQRDTQYF. DNA of the CDR3: TGTGCCAGCAGTTTACCCCAAAGAGATACGCAGTATTTT.

This rearrangement joins TRBV4-2 to TRBJ2-1; 10 bases are shared with TRBD2. The J segment lost 5 bases and the V segment lost 1 base, leaving 5 bases of the junction unmatched. Looked up from germline, CDR1 is LGHNA and CDR2 is YNFKEQ. The CDR3 sequence is 16 residues long. Here the CDR3 DNA reads TGTGCCAGCAGCCAAGGTGTAGCGGGGGGCGACAATGAGCAGTTCTTC. It codes for CASSQGVAGGDNEQFF.

This clonotype was counted a single time. The chain joins TRBV29-1 to TRBJ2-7, with TRBD1 identical over 7 bases. The assigned J gene may be wrong: the sequence end matches TRBJ2-5 better. The CDR3 is 12 residues long. Germline V lookup: CDR1 SQVTM, CDR2 ANQGSEA. CDR3 amino acids: CSAGTEGETQYF. CDR3 nucleotide sequence: TGCAGCGCCGGGACAGAAGGAGAGACCCAGTACTTC.

Concerning this clonotype: Possible read error: a much larger clone is one base away. The chain joins TRBV10-3 to TRBJ1-2; maybe TRBD1 (6 bases). The CDR3 loop spans 15 amino acids. V lost 1 base and J lost 7, with 16 bases in between. Germline V gives CDR1 ENHRY, CDR2 SYGVKD. The CDR3 DNA is TGTGCCATCAGTGAGTTGGGGGGGGCGATCGCTGGCTACACCTTC. Amino acid sequence: CAISELGGAIAGYTF.

This clonotype was seen repeatedly, ten times or more. The V and J genes are TRBV29-1 and TRBJ2-7, with 14 bases fitting TRBD2. This CDR3 has 14 residues. V was clipped by 6 bases and J by 2 bases; unmatched bases: 3. Germline V gene data show CDR1 as SQVTM and CDR2 as ANQGSEA. In DNA, the CDR3 is TGCAGCGTGGAGGGACTAGCGGGGGCCTACGAGCAGTACTTC. Its translation is CSVEGLAGAYEQYF.

The rearrangement links TRBV6-1 to TRBJ2-6; D might be TRBD1 (6 bases). The germline CDR1 and CDR2 sequences are MNHNS and SASEGT. Trimming cost V 3 bases and J 0 bases, with 9 bases left between them. CDR3 length: 16 amino acids. CDR3 DNA sequence: TGTGCCAGCAGTGAGGACAGACCCTCTGGGGCCAACGTCCTGACTTTC. Protein sequence: CASSEDRPSGANVLTF.

This clonotype was counted ten times or more. V is TRBV29-1 and J is TRBJ2-1, with D possibly matching TRBD2 (6 bases). The CDR3 totals 11 residues. The ends were cut back, 3 bases at V and 10 bases at J, with 10 bases in the middle. The V gene's germline CDR1 is SQVTM and CDR2 ANQGSEA. CDR3 amino acids: CSVEGLPEQFF. The DNA for the CDR3 is TGCAGCGTTGAGGGACTGCCGGAGCAGTTCTTC.

Comment on this clonotype: This may arise from a read error, as a much more abundant clone is one base away. The chain joins TRBV20-1 to TRBJ2-7, with 9 bases fitting TRBD1. CDR3 length: 13 amino acids. Germline V gene data show CDR1 as DFQATT and CDR2 as SNEGSKA (reference sequence). In DNA, the CDR3 is TGCAGTGCCTCAGACAGGGGGGCCTACGGGCAGTACTTC. Its protein product is CSASDRGAYGQYF.

The chain employs TRBV7-9 and TRBJ2-1, with 10 bases lining up with TRBD2. Germline-derived CDR1 and CDR2 are SEHNR and FQNEAQ (reference sequence). The V gene end was trimmed by 5 bases and the J gene end by 8 bases; junction bases not matched to a gene: 12. The CDR3 is 16 residues long. CDR3 in amino acids: CASSPPSLAGVDEQFF. The CDR3 bases are TGTGCCAGCAGCCCGCCCTCCCTAGCGGGAGTAGATGAGCAGTTCTTC.

In regard to this clonotype: This clone may be a read error of a much larger clone one base away. The gene calls are TRBV10-2 and TRBJ2-5; 7 bases are a match to TRBD2. CDR3 size: 15 residues. Germline-derived CDR1 and CDR2 are WSHSY and SAAADI. The V segment lost 6 bases and the J segment 11 bases; nucleotides outside the gene matches: 18. The chain's CDR3 is CASRDTAGDYNEQYF. The CDR3 DNA follows: TGCGCCAGCAGGGATACGGCGGGGGACTACAATGAGCAGTACTTC.

V and J are TRBV12-3 or TRBV12-4 and TRBJ2-7; no clear D gene. CDR3 length: 13 amino acids. The V end lost 6 bases, the J end lost 3 bases, and 12 bases lay between the germline ends. The CDR3: CASSPRPNYEQYF. CDR3 DNA: TGTGCCAGCAGCCCCCGACCCAACTACGAGCAGTACTTC.

Only a few counts were recorded for this clonotype. The chain joins TRBV12-3 or TRBV12-4 to TRBJ2-2; tentative D call: TRBD2 (6 bases). V lost 4 bases and J lost 4, with 13 bases in between. The CDR3 spans 15 residues. CDR3 residues: CASSWRAGPTGELFF. The CDR3 bases are TGTGCCAGCAGTTGGAGGGCAGGACCCACCGGGGAGCTGTTTTTT.

This chain links TRBV30 with TRBJ2-7; TRBD1 is a possible D gene (6 bases). CDR1 and CDR2 (germline): GTSNPN, SVGIG (reference sequence). The CDR3 loop spans 13 amino acids. The ends were cut back, 6 bases at V and 2 bases at J, with 14 bases in the middle. CDR3 loop: CACHRAPAYEQYF. The DNA of the CDR3 is TGTGCCTGTCACAGGGCCCCAGCCTACGAGCAGTACTTC. Full variable domain (outside the CDR3, taken from reference TRBV30 and TRBJ2-7): SQTIHQWPATLVQPVGSPLSLECTVEGTSNPNLYWYRQAAGRGLQLLFYSVGIGQISSEVPQNLSASRPQDRQFILSSKKLLLSDSGFYLCACHRAPAYEQYFGPGTRLTVT.

There are many counts of this clonotype. This sequence joins TRBV13 and TRBJ2-3; D is undetermined. The V gene lost 0 bases and the J gene lost 5 bases, with 9 bases spanning the gap. Germline V gene data show CDR1 as PRHDT and CDR2 as FYEKMQ (reference sequence). The CDR3 sequence is 14 residues long. The DNA for the CDR3 is TGTGCCAGCAGCTTAGGTATCAGAATAGATACGCAGTATTTT. Encoded protein: CASSLGIRIDTQYF.

This clonotype was found many times. The V gene is TRBV10-3, the J gene TRBJ2-4; D is unresolved. The CDR3 consists of 14 residues. CDR1 and CDR2 from the germline V gene are ENHRY and SYGVKD. Trimming cost V 9 bases and J 0 bases, with 12 bases left between them. The CDR3 sequence is CAIMTDLAKNIQYF. The CDR3 nucleotides are TGTGCCATTATGACGGACCTAGCCAAAAACATTCAGTACTTC.

On this clonotype: The junction and the germline gene differ at one end; a read error may be behind it. The rearrangement uses TRBV7-8 and TRBJ1-1, with TRBD1 as a possible D gene (6 bases). CDR3 length: 14 residues. CDR1 and CDR2 (germline): SGHVS, FQNEAQ. CDR3 coding DNA: TGCGCCAGCAGCTCGGTACAGGGAGGCACTGAAGCTTTCTTT. It is translated as CASSSVQGGTEAFF. Looking up the rest from reference TRBV7-8 and TRBJ1-1 gives the full variable domain: GAGVSQSPRYKVAKRGQDVALRCDPISGHVSLFWYQQALGQGPEFLTYFQNEAQLDKSGLPSDRFFAERPEGSVSTLKIQRTQQEDSAVYLCASSSVQGGTEAFFGQGTRLTVV.

The chain couples TRBV6-1 to TRBJ1-1; D unclear. The length of the CDR3 is 13 residues. With 8 bases removed from V and 1 base from J, the gap between germline ends came to 11 bases. Germline V gives CDR1 MNHNS, CDR2 SASEGT. CDR3 residues: CASGEWGNTEAFF. For the CDR3, the DNA is TGTGCCAGCGGAGAATGGGGGAACACTGAAGCTTTCTTT.

This clonotype has ten or more counts. The gene calls are TRBV2 and TRBJ1-2, with D unresolved. The CDR3 covers 12 residues. Per germline, CDR1 SNHLY and CDR2 FYNNEI. V was trimmed by 7 bases and J by 4 bases, leaving 10 bases between them. As DNA, the CDR3 is TGTGCCAGCACTCGTGATAGCTATGGCTACACCTTC. It yields the protein CASTRDSYGYTF.